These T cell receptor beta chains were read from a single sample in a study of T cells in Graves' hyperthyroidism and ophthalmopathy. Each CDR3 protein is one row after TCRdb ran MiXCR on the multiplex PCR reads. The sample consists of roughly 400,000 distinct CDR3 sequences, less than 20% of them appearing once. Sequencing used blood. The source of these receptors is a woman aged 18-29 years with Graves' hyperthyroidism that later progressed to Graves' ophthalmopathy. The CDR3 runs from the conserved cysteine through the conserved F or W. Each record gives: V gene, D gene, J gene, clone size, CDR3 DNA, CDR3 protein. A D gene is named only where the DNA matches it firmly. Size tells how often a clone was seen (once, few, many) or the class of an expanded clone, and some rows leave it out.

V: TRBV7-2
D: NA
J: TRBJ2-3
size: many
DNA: TGTGCCAGCAGCTTTCGACCGAGCACAGATACGCAGTATTTT
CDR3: CASSFRPSTDTQYF

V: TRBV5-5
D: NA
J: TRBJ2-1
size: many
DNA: TGTGCCAGCACCTTTGAGTTACGGGAGTTAGGTGAGCAGTTCTTC
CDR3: CASTFELRELGEQFF

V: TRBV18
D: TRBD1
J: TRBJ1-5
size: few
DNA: TGTGCCAGCTCGCAGGACAGGGGGGATCAGCCCCAGCATTTT
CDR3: CASSQDRGDQPQHF

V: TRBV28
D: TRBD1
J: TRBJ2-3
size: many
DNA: TGTGCCAGCATGACGACAGGGCAGTCGAGCACAGATACGCAGTATTTT
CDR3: CASMTTGQSSTDTQYF

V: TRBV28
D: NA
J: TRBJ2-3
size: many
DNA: TGTGCCAGCAGTTACGGCCCCCGCACAGATACGCAGTATTTT
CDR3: CASSYGPRTDTQYF

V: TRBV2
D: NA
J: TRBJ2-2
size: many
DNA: TGTGCCAGCAGAACTATGAACACCGGGGAGCTGTTTTTT
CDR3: CASRTMNTGELFF

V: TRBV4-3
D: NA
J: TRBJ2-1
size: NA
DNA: TGCGCCAGCAGCCAAGATGCGGTAGCGAATGAGCAGTTCTTC
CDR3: CASSQDAVANEQFF

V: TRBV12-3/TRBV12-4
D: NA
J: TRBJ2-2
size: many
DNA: TGTGCCAGCAGTCCCGATACAGGGTCCGGGGAGCTGTTTTTT
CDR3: CASSPDTGSGELFF

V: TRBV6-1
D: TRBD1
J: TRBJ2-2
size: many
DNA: TGTGCCAGCGGCTCGACAGGGTGGAGCACCGGGGAGCTGTTTTTT
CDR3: CASGSTGWSTGELFF

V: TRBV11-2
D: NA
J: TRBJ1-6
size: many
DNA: TGTGCCAGCAGTCCCGACACCCGCTCCTATAATTCACCCCTCCACTTT
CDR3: CASSPDTRSYNSPLHF

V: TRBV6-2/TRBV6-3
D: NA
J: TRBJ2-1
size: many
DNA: TGTGCCAGCCACCGCCGCTCCGCGGGCCCCAATGAGCAGTTCTTC
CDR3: CASHRRSAGPNEQFF

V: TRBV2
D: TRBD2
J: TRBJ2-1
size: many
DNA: TGTGCCAGCAGTAGCCTTCTAGCGGGGGCCTACAATGAGCAGTTCTTC
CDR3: CASSSLLAGAYNEQFF

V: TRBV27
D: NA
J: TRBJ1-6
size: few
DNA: TGTGCCAGCAGTTCCGCCGGGGCTAATAATTCACCCCTCCACTTT
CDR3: CASSSAGANNSPLHF

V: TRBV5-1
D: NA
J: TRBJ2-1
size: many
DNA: TGCGCCAGCAGCTTACAGGGGACTCGCCCTAACAATGAGCAGTTCTTC
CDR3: CASSLQGTRPNNEQFF

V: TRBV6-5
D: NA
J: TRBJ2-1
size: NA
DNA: TGTGCCAGCAGTTACTTTGCGCAGGGGCGGAGTGAGCAGTTCTTC
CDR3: CASSYFAQGRSEQFF

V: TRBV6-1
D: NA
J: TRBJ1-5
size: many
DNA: TGTGCCAGCAGTCGACATTTCAATCAGCCCCAGCATTTT
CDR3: CASSRHFNQPQHF

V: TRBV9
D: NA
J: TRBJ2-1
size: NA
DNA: TGTGCCAGCAGCCCGCGTACCAACTCCTACAATGAGCAGTTCTTC
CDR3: CASSPRTNSYNEQFF

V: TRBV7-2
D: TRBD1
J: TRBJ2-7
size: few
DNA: TGTGCCAGCAGCTCCCGACAGGGCTTGAGCTACGAGCAGTACTTC
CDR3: CASSSRQGLSYEQYF

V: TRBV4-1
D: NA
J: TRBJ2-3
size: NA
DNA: TGCGCCAGCAGCCGAGAAAGCGGCTTGTCGACAGATACGCAGTATTTT
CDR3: CASSRESGLSTDTQYF

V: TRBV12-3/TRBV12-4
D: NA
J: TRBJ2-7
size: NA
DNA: TGTGCCAGCAGTTTTTTGGCGGCAAGTGGGACCTACGAGCAGTACTTC
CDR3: CASSFLAASGTYEQYF

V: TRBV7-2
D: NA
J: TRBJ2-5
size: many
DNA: TGTGCCAGCAGCTTGCTTGGGACCCAGTACTTC
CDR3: CASSLLGTQYF

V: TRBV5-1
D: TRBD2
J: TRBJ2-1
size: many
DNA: TGCGCCAGCAGCTTGGGCGGGGGTTACGGATACAATGAGCAGTTCTTC
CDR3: CASSLGGGYGYNEQFF

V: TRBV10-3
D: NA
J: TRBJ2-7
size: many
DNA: TGTGCCATCAGTGATTTAGGCGGGTCAGTATACGAGCAGTACTTC
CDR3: CAISDLGGSVYEQYF

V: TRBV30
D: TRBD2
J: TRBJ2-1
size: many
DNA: TGTGCCTGGAGTGTACGGCTAGCGGGTTCTTACAATGAGCAGTTCTTC
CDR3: CAWSVRLAGSYNEQFF

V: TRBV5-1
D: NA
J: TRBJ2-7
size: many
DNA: TGCGCCAGCAGCTTGGGACCGCCGACCTACGAGCAGTACTTC
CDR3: CASSLGPPTYEQYF

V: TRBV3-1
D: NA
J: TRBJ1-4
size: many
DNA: TGTGCCAGCAGCTACGGTAAAAAACTGTTTTTT
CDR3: CASSYGKKLFF

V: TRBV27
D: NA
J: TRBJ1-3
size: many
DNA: TGTGCCAGCAGTTTTTTGCGGCACGGAAACACCATATATTTT
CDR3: CASSFLRHGNTIYF

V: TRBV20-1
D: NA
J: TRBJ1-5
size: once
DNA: TGCAGTGCTAGAGAAGGGGTAGATCAGCCCCAGCATTTT
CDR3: CSAREGVDQPQHF

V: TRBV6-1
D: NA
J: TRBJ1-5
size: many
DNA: TGTGCCAGCAGTGAAGGATGGGGGAGCAATCAGCCCCAGCATTTT
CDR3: CASSEGWGSNQPQHF

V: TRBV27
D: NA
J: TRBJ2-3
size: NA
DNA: TGTGCCAGCAGTTTATTCGGAGCAGATACGCAGTATTTT
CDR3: CASSLFGADTQYF

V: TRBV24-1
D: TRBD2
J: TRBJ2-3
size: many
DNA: TGTGCCACCAGTGAGGGGTCGGGAGGGCCCTCCGCAGATACGCAGTATTTT
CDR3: CATSEGSGGPSADTQYF

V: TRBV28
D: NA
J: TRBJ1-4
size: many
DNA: TGTGCCAGCAGTTTATCAAATAATGAAAAACTGTTTTTT
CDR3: CASSLSNNEKLFF

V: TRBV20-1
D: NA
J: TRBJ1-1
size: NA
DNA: TGCAGTGTCTACGGAGGATACACTGAAGCTTTCTTT
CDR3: CSVYGGYTEAFF

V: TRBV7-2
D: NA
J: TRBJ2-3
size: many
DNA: TGTGCCAGCAGCTTATTGGTTGTCACAGATACGCAGTATTTT
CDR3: CASSLLVVTDTQYF

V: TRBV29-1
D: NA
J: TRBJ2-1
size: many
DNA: TGCAGCGTGGGCGAGACTGGCCCGTCCTACAATGAGCAGTTCTTC
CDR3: CSVGETGPSYNEQFF

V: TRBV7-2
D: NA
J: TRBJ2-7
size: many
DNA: TGTGCCAGCAGCTTAGCCCAGGGACCATACTACGAGCAGTACTTC
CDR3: CASSLAQGPYYEQYF

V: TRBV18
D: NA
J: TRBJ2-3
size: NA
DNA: TGTGCCAGCTCACCACCATCCCTCAGCTCTGACACAGATACGCAGTATTTT
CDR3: CASSPPSLSSDTDTQYF

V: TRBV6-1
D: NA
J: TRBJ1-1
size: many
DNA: TGTGCCAGCCTCCAGGGAGCTATGAACACTGAAGCTTTCTTT
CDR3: CASLQGAMNTEAFF

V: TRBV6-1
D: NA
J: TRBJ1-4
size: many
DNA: TGTGCCAGCAGTTACGACGGGGAAAAACTGTTTTTT
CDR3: CASSYDGEKLFF

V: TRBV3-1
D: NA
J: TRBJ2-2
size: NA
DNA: TGTGCCAGCAGCCAATTATGGCGGGACCTAGGGGAGCTGTTTTTT
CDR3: CASSQLWRDLGELFF

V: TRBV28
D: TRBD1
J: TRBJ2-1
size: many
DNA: TGTGCCAGCAGTCCGGACAGGGTCTTCTACAATGAGCAGTTCTTC
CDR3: CASSPDRVFYNEQFF

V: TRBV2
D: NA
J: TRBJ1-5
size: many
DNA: TGTGCCAGCAGGGGACGGGGGGGGGGCAATCAGCCCCAGCATTTT
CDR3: CASRGRGGGNQPQHF

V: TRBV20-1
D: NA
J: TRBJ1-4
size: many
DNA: TGCAGTGCTAGAGAGTCCTATGAAAAACTGTTTTTT
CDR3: CSARESYEKLFF

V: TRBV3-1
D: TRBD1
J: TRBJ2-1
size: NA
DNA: TGTGCCAGCAGTCGAGGGACAGGGGGCACGGCCAATGAGCAGTTCTTC
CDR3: CASSRGTGGTANEQFF

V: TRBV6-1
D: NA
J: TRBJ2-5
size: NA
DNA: TGTGCCAGCAGTACGGGGCTGGAGACCCAGTACTTC
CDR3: CASSTGLETQYF

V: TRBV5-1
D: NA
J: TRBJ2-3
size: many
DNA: TGCGCCAGCAGCTTGGAAGCCCCTAACACAGATACGCAGTATTTT
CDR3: CASSLEAPNTDTQYF

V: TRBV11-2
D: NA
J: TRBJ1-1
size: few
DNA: TGTGCCAGCAGCTTAGTATCGGGGGCGACCACTGAAGCTTTCTTT
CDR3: CASSLVSGATTEAFF

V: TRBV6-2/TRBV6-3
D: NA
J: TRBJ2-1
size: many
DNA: TGTGCCAGCAGTTACGGGACTTGGCAGTTCTTC
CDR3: CASSYGTWQFF